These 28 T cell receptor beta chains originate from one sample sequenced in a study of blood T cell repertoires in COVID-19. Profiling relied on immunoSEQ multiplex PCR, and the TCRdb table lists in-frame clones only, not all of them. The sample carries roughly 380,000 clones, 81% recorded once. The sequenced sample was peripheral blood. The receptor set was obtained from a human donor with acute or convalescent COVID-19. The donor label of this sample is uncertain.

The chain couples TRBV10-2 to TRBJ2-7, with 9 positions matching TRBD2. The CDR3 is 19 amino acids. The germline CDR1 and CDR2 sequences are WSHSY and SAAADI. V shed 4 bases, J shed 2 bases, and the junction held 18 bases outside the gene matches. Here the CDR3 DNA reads TGCGCCAGCAGTGCAATAGGACAGGCGGCACTAGCGGGTGCCTACGAGCAGTACTTC. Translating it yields CASSAIGQAALAGAYEQYF.

This chain's CDR3 is CASSFRTGRNEKLFF. The CDR3 bases are TGTGCCAGCAGTTTTAGGACAGGGAGGAATGAAAAACTGTTTTTT. This chain joins TRBV6-5 and TRBJ1-4, with TRBD1 identical over 8 bases. The V and J ends lost 4 bases and 5 bases, in that order; junction bases with no gene match: 6. The length of the CDR3 is 15 residues. Germline V gene data show CDR1 as MNHEY and CDR2 as SVGAGI.

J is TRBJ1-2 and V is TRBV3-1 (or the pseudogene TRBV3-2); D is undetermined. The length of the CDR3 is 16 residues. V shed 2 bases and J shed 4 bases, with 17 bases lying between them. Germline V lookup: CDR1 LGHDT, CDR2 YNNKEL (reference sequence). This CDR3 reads CASSQRARGIVYGYTF. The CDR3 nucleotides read TGTGCCAGCAGCCAAAGGGCCCGGGGAATTGTCTATGGCTACACCTTC.

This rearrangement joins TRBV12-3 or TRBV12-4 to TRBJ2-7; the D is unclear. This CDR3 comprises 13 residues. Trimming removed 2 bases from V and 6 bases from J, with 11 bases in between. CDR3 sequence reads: CASSLRGIGEQYF. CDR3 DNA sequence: TGTGCCAGCAGTTTAAGAGGAATCGGCGAGCAGTACTTC.

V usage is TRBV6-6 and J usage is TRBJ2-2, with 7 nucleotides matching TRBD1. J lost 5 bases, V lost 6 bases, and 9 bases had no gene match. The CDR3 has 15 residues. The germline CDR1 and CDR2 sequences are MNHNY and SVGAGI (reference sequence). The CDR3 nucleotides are TGTGCCAGCAGCGGGACAGCAGCTTTAACCGGGGAGCTGTTTTTT. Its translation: CASSGTAALTGELFF.

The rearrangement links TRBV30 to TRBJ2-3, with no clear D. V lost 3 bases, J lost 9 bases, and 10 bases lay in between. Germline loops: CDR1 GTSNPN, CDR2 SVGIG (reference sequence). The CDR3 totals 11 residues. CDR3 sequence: CAWSLPTTQYF. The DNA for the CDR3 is TGTGCCTGGAGCCTCCCTACCACGCAGTATTTT.

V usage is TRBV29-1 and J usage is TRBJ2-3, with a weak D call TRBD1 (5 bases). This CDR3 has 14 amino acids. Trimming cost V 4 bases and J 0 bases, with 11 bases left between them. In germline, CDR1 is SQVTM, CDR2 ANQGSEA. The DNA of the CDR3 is TGCAGCGTTGTGCCCAGACAGAGCACAGATACGCAGTATTTT. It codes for CSVVPRQSTDTQYF.

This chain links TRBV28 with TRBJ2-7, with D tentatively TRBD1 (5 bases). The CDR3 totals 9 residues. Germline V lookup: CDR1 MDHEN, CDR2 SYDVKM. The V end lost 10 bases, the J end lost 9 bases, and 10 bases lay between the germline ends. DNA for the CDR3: TGTGCCACCGCTAGGGGGCAGTACTTC. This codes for CATARGQYF.

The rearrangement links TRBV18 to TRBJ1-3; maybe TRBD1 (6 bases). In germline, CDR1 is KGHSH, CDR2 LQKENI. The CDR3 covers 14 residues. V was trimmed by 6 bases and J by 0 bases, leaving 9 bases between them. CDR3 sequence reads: CASSPRGSGNTIYF. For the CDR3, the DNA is TGTGCCAGCTCGCCCAGGGGCTCTGGAAACACCATATATTTT.

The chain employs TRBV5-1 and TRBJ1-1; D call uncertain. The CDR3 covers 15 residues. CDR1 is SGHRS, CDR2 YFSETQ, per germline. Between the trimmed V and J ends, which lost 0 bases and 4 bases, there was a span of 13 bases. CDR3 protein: CASSLVHGMGTEAFF. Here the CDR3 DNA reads TGCGCCAGCAGCTTGGTCCACGGGATGGGCACTGAAGCTTTCTTT.

The CDR3 here is CASSQDRTGVLNTEAFF. For the CDR3, the DNA is TGTGCCAGCAGCCAAGATCGTACAGGGGTTCTGAACACTGAAGCTTTCTTT. The J gene is TRBJ1-1, the V gene TRBV3-1 (or the pseudogene TRBV3-2); 7 positions agree with TRBD1. The CDR3 has 17 residues. The germline gives CDR1 LGHDT, CDR2 YNNKEL (reference sequence). V lost 0 bases and J lost 0; bases outside the gene matches: 7.

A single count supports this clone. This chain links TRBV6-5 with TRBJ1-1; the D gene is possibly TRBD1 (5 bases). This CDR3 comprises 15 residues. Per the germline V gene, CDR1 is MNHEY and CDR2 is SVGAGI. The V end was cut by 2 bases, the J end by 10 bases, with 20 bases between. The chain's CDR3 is CASSYTIQVREGAFF. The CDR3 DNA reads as TGTGCCAGCAGTTACACGATTCAGGTCAGGGAGGGAGCTTTCTTT.

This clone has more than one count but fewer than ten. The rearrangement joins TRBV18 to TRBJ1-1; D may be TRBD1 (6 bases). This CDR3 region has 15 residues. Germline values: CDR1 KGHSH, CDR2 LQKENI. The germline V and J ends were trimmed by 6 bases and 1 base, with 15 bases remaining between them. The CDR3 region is CASSYGRGANTEAFF. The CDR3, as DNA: TGTGCCAGCTCTTATGGGAGGGGGGCGAACACTGAAGCTTTCTTT.

The CDR3 region has the DNA TGTGCCAGCAGAACCGAGGGGGTTCTCACCATATATTTT. Protein: CASRTEGVLTIYF. The J gene is TRBJ1-3, the V gene TRBV6-5, with a tentative D call TRBD1 (6 bases). CDR3 length equals 13 residues. Trimming took off 6 bases at V and 9 bases at J, with 15 bases between the two ends. Germline-derived CDR1 and CDR2 are MNHEY and SVGAGI.

The CDR3 protein is CASTAITGGPKNIQYF. The CDR3 DNA follows: TGTGCCAGCACCGCTATAACAGGGGGCCCCAAAAACATTCAGTACTTC. J is TRBJ2-4 and V is TRBV28; the match to TRBD1 covers 9 bases. CDR1 is MDHEN and CDR2 is SYDVKM in the germline V gene. V was pared by 7 bases and J by 2 bases, with 9 bases of the junction left unmatched. This CDR3 has 16 amino acids. The variable domain in full, with the rest retrieved from reference TRBV28 and TRBJ2-4, is DVKVTQSSRYLVKRTGEKVFLECVQDMDHENMFWYRQDPGLGLRLIYFSYDVKMKEKGDIPEGYSVSREKKERFSLILESASTNQTSMYLCASTAITGGPKNIQYFGAGTRLSVL.

The CDR3 region is CASSQDHRGSNTEAFF. The CDR3 DNA reads TGCGCCAGCAGCCAAGATCATAGGGGGTCGAACACTGAAGCTTTCTTT. The rearrangement links TRBV4-1 to TRBJ1-1; D may be TRBD1 (6 bases). V was clipped by 0 bases and J by 1 base, with 12 bases between them. CDR3 length: 16 amino acids. Germline-derived CDR1 and CDR2 are MGHRA and YSYEKL.

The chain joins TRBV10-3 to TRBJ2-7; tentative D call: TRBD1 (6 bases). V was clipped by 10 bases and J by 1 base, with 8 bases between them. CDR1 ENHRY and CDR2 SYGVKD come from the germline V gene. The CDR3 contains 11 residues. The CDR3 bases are TGTGCCACCGGACAGTCCTACGAGCAGTACTTC. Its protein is CATGQSYEQYF.

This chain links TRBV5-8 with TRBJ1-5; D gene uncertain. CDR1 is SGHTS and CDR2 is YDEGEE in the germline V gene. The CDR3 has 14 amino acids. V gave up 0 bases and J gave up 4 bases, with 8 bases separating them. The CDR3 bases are TGTGCCAGCAGCTTGGGGCGGGAGAATCAGCCCCAGCATTTT. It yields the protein CASSLGRENQPQHF.

The CDR3, as DNA: TGTGCCAGCAGTTCGGGACTAGCGGGGATCTCCTACAATGAGCAGTTCTTC. It codes for CASSSGLAGISYNEQFF. This rearrangement joins TRBV3-1 (or the pseudogene TRBV3-2) to TRBJ2-1, with 13 bases identical to TRBD2. Germline V CDR1 and CDR2: LGHDT, YNNKEL (reference sequence). J lost 0 bases, V lost 6 bases, and 5 bases had no gene match. The CDR3 covers 17 residues.

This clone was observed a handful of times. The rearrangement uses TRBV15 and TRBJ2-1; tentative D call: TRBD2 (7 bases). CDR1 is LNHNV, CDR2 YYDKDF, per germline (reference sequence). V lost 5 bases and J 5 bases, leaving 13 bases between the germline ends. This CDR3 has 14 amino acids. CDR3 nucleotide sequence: TGTGCCACCAGCCGGCGAGGGGGGGACAATGAGCAGTTCTTC. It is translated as CATSRRGGDNEQFF.

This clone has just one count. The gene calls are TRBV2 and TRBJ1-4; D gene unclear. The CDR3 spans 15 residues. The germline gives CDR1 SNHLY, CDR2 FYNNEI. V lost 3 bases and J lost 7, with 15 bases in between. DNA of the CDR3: TGTGCCAGCAGTGATGAGGGAGTGATCTTTGAAAAACTGTTTTTT. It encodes CASSDEGVIFEKLFF. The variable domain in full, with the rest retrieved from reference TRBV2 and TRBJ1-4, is EPEVTQTPSHQVTQMGQEVILRCVPISNHLYFYWYRQILGQKVEFLVSFYNNEISEKSEIFDDQFSVERPDGSNFTLKIRSTKLEDSAMYFCASSDEGVIFEKLFFGSGTQLSVL.

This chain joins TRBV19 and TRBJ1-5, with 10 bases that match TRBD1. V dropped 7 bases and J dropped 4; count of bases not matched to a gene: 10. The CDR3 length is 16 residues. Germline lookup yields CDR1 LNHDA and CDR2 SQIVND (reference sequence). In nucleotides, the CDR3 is TGTGCCAGTATTAAAAGAGGGGACAGGGGTAATCAGCCCCAGCATTTT. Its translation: CASIKRGDRGNQPQHF.

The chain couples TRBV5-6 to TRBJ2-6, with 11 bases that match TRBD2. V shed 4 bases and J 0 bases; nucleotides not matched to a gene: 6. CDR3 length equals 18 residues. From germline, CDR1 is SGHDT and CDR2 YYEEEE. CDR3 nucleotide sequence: TGTGCCAGCAGCCTCAAGACTAGCGGGGTCTCTGGGGCCAACGTCCTGACTTTC. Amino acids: CASSLKTSGVSGANVLTF.

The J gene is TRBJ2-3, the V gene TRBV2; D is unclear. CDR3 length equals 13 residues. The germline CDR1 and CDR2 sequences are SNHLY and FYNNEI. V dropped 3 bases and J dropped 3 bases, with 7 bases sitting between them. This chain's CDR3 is CASSEMTTDTQYF. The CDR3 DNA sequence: TGTGCCAGCAGTGAGATGACTACAGATACGCAGTATTTT.

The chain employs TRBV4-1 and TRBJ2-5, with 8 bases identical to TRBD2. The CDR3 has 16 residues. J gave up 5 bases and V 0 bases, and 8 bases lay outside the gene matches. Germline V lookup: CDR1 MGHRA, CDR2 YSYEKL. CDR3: CASSQEGGGRRETQYF. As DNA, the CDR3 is TGCGCCAGCAGCCAAGAGGGGGGCGGGAGGAGGGAGACCCAGTACTTC.

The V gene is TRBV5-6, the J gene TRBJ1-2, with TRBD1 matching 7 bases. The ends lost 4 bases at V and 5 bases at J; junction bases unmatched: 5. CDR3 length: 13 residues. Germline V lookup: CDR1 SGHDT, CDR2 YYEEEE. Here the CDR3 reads CASSPGQLYGYTF. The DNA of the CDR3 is TGTGCCAGCAGCCCGGGACAGCTTTATGGCTACACCTTC.

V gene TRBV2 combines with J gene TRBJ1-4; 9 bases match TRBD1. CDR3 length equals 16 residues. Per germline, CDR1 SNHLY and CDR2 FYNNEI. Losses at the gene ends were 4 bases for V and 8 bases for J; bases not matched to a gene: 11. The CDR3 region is CASSANRGRGGEKLFF. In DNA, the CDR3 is TGTGCCAGCAGTGCGAACAGGGGGCGCGGAGGGGAAAAACTGTTTTTT.

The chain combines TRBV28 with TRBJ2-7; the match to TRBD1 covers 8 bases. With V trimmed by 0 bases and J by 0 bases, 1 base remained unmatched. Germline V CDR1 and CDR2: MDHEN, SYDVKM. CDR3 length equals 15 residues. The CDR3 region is CASSLWGTGSYEQYF. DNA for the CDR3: TGTGCCAGCAGTTTATGGGGGACAGGCTCCTACGAGCAGTACTTC.